This passage covers 22 T cell receptor beta chains from one sample sequenced in a study of blood T cells in healthy people across ages. A second PCR, run for 7 to 11 cycles, used a sample-barcoded 5' primer plus a J-beta primer mix. TCRdb reanalysed the 5' RACE reads using MiXCR and keeps one entry per CDR3 protein. The table has 1 million or so distinct CDR3 sequences, 25% seen once; the top ten hold 0.65% to 0.75%. The data also belong to a second study, concerning T cells of mothers and their children.

Sequencing input: blood. The receptors here all came from a girl aged 2-10 years in good health.

This clonotype has a handful of counts. For the CDR3, the DNA is TGTGCCAGCAGTTTGCGGGGCGGCGGGTTCGAGCAGTACTTC. Translating it yields CASSLRGGGFEQYF. The V call is TRBV12-3 or TRBV12-4, the J call TRBJ2-5; D might be TRBD2 (6 bases). The J call may be in error: the DNA end matches TRBJ2-7 better. This CDR3 contains 14 residues.

The chain links TRBV12-3 or TRBV12-4 to TRBJ1-3, with D tentatively TRBD1 (6 bases). This CDR3 spans 14 amino acids. V lost 6 bases, J lost 3 bases, and 12 bases lay in between. CDR3 loop: CASSEDSFGNTIYF. Here the CDR3 DNA reads TGTGCCAGCAGCGAGGACAGCTTTGGAAACACCATATATTTT.

The chain couples TRBV14 to TRBJ2-3; D unclear. In germline, CDR1 is SGHDN, CDR2 FVKESK. Deletions cut 3 bases from V and 2 bases from J, with 15 bases between. The CDR3 is 16 residues long. The CDR3 protein is CASSHWPREITDTQYF. As DNA, the CDR3 is TGTGCCAGCAGCCACTGGCCTAGGGAAATCACAGATACGCAGTATTTT.

This clonotype was detected a few times. This sequence joins TRBV5-5 and TRBJ2-1; TRBD2 is a possible D gene (5 bases). The end of the DNA fits TRBJ2-7 better, so the J call may be wrong. From germline, CDR1 is SGHKS and CDR2 YYEKEE (reference sequence). There are 14 residues in the CDR3. CDR3 sequence (DNA): TGTGCCAGCAGCTTGAGCACTTCCGGACTCGAGCAGTACTTC. Its protein is CASSLSTSGLEQYF.

The chain couples TRBV7-2 to TRBJ2-7, with a possible D match to TRBD2 (5 bases). The CDR3 length is 15 residues. Trimming stripped 5 bases from V and 0 bases from J, with 14 bases between. The germline V gene encodes CDR1 SGHTA and CDR2 FQGNSA. CDR3 in amino acids: CASSDIPGNSYEQYF. CDR3 DNA sequence: TGTGCCAGCAGCGATATCCCGGGGAACTCCTACGAGCAGTACTTC.

This clonotype was seen a handful of times. The chain is built from TRBV7-3 and TRBJ2-1; 8 bases align to TRBD2. The CDR3 consists of 14 residues. CDR1 and CDR2 from the germline V gene are SGHTA and FQGTGA. The V and J ends lost 5 bases and 9 bases, in that order; junction bases with no gene match: 9. CDR3 amino acids: CASSPGGAWAEQFF. Here the CDR3 DNA reads TGTGCCAGCAGCCCCGGGGGGGCCTGGGCTGAGCAGTTCTTC. Together with reference TRBV7-3 and TRBJ2-1, the CDR3 gives the full variable domain: GAGVSQTPSNKVTEKGKYVELRCDPISGHTALYWYRQSLGQGPEFLIYFQGTGAADDSGLPNDRFFAVRPEGSVSTLKIQRTERGDSAVYLCASSPGGAWAEQFFGPGTRLTVL.

The CDR3 DNA is TGTGCCATCAGCCCAGGGGAGTACGGGGAGCTGTTTTTT. This gives the protein CAISPGEYGELFF. This chain connects TRBV10-3 to TRBJ2-2; the D gene is possibly TRBD1 (6 bases). V lost 6 bases to trimming and J lost 7 bases, with 12 bases between them. From germline, CDR1 is ENHRY and CDR2 SYGVKD. This CDR3 has 13 amino acids.

The V call is TRBV3-1, the J call TRBJ1-2; D not resolved. Trimming removed 2 bases at V and 8 bases at J, with 12 bases between. The CDR3 totals 13 residues. Germline V gene data show CDR1 as LGHDT and CDR2 as YNNKEL (reference sequence). The CDR3 region is CASSQRRMEGYTF. CDR3 nucleotide sequence: TGTGCCAGCAGCCAAAGACGGATGGAAGGCTACACCTTC.

This clonotype was seen at least ten times. The chain is built from TRBV7-9 and TRBJ2-3; D is unclear. Trimming took 1 base from V and 0 from J, leaving 5 bases between them. This CDR3 contains 14 residues. Germline CDR1 reads SEHNR; CDR2 reads FQNEAQ (reference sequence). The DNA for the CDR3 is TGTGCCAGCAGCTTAGGGGTCAGCACAGATACGCAGTATTTT. Protein product: CASSLGVSTDTQYF.

Concerning this clonotype: A read error may produce the germline difference seen at one junction end. The chain joins TRBV29-1 to TRBJ2-5; D is ambiguous. The CDR3 contains 15 residues. Germline lookup yields CDR1 SQVTM and CDR2 ANQGSEA. CDR3 nucleotides: TGCAGCGTCGAAGAGACAAGCCGCTTACAAGAGACCCAGTACTTC. Protein: CSVEETSRLQETQYF.

This chain joins TRBV29-1 and TRBJ1-4, with TRBD1 as a possible D gene (6 bases). Deletions cut 5 bases from V and 10 bases from J, with 8 bases between. Germline lookup yields CDR1 SQVTM and CDR2 ANQGSEA. CDR3 size: 10 residues. CDR3 residues: CSVSRGKLFF. In DNA form, the CDR3 reads TGCAGCGTTAGCAGGGGAAAACTGTTTTTT. Based on the CDR3 plus reference TRBV29-1 and TRBJ1-4, the full variable domain is SAVISQKPSRDICQRGTSLTIQCQVDSQVTMMFWYRQQPGQSLTLIATANQGSEATYESGFVIDKFPISRPNLTFSTLTVSNMSPEDSSIYLCSVSRGKLFFGSGTQLSVL.

This clonotype has just a few counts. The chain joins TRBV6-1 to TRBJ1-3; D gene unclear. Germline V gene sequence: CDR1 MNHNS, CDR2 SASEGT. The CDR3 spans 15 residues. The V and J ends lost 2 bases and 4 bases respectively, with 12 bases between them. CDR3 nucleotide sequence: TGTGCCAGCAGTGAAATTCCATCAATAGGAAACACCATATATTTT. Translated, it gives CASSEIPSIGNTIYF.

The chain couples TRBV4-3 to TRBJ2-2; D unclear. Germline V gene data show CDR1 as LGHNA and CDR2 as YSLEER. CDR3 size: 15 residues. Trimming pared 0 bases from V and 0 bases from J, leaving 5 bases between. Written as DNA, the CDR3 is TGCGCCAGCAGCCAAGACTGGTCGAACACCGGGGAGCTGTTTTTT. The encoded protein is CASSQDWSNTGELFF.

This chain uses TRBV2 with TRBJ2-1; D may match TRBD1 or TRBD2 (6 bases each). TRBJ2-7 matches the DNA end more closely, so the J call is doubtful. This CDR3 spans 16 amino acids. Per the germline V gene, CDR1 is SNHLY and CDR2 is FYNNEI. In DNA form, the CDR3 reads TGTGCCAGCAGTCCTATTCCTGACAGGAGGGGTGCTGAGCAGTACTTC. Amino acids: CASSPIPDRRGAEQYF.

This clonotype occurred a few times. In DNA, the CDR3 is TGTGCCAGCAGTTTACCCTTCCTCTCCTACAATGAGCAGTTCTTC. This gives the protein CASSLPFLSYNEQFF. The chain recombines TRBV12-3 or TRBV12-4 with TRBJ2-1, with unresolved D. The CDR3 consists of 15 residues. V was trimmed by 2 bases and J by 0 bases, leaving 8 bases between them.

This clonotype was counted only a few times. The chain combines TRBV12-3 or TRBV12-4 with TRBJ2-5; 9 bases fit TRBD2. The DNA matches TRBJ2-7 better at its end, which makes the J call doubtful. This CDR3 is 14 amino acids long. DNA for the CDR3: TGTGCCAGCAGTTGGACTAGCGTAACCTACGAGCAGTACTTC. This translates into CASSWTSVTYEQYF.

This clonotype occurred a few times. This chain connects TRBV2 to TRBJ2-2, with D perhaps TRBD2 (7 bases). There are 15 residues in the CDR3. Trimming removed 7 bases from V and 3 bases from J, with 15 bases in between. The germline V gene has CDR1 SNHLY and CDR2 FYNNEI. The CDR3 protein is CASNGAGADTGELFF. CDR3 DNA: TGTGCCAGCAACGGGGCGGGGGCGGACACCGGGGAGCTGTTTTTT.

V usage is TRBV7-9 and J usage is TRBJ2-6; D is ambiguous. This CDR3 has 19 amino acids. Per germline, CDR1 SEHNR and CDR2 FQNEAQ (reference sequence). The V end lost 5 bases, the J end lost 1 base, and 21 bases lay between the germline ends. CDR3 residues: CASSPQAFDVGSGANVLTF. As DNA, the CDR3 is TGTGCCAGCAGCCCGCAGGCATTTGACGTCGGGTCTGGGGCCAACGTCCTGACTTTC.

This chain links TRBV5-1 with TRBJ2-5; D is possibly TRBD1 (5 bases). This CDR3 has 14 residues. The germline V gene encodes CDR1 SGHRS and CDR2 YFSETQ. Trimming took off 4 bases at V and 5 bases at J, with 15 bases between the two ends. CDR3 sequence (DNA): TGCGCCAGCAGCGTCGACAGCACGAGGGAGACCCAGTACTTC. This sequence encodes CASSVDSTRETQYF.

The chain joins TRBV7-2 to TRBJ1-2; no clear D. V was clipped by 7 bases and J by 7 bases, with 16 bases between them. The CDR3 runs 13 residues. Germline CDR1 reads SGHTA; CDR2 reads FQGNSA. In nucleotides, the CDR3 is TGTGCCAGCATCGGACTCGCGGGGAGTGGCTACACCTTC. It specifies CASIGLAGSGYTF.

V usage is TRBV28 and J usage is TRBJ2-1, with 9 bases aligning to TRBD2. Trimming took 6 bases from V and 2 from J; bases not matched to a gene: 5. The V gene's germline CDR1 is MDHEN and CDR2 SYDVKM. The CDR3 has 15 amino acids. The DNA of the CDR3 is TGTGCCAGCAGCCGGAGCGGGAGGACCTACAATGAGCAGTTCTTC. It specifies CASSRSGRTYNEQFF.

The rearrangement joins TRBV7-2 to TRBJ1-5; D is ambiguous. V dropped 5 bases and J dropped 4 bases, with 18 bases sitting between them. This CDR3 is 16 amino acids long. Germline V CDR1 and CDR2: SGHTA, FQGNSA. In DNA form, the CDR3 reads TGTGCCAGCAGCCCATCTCCAAACCTATTAAATCAGCCCCAGCATTTT. It translates to CASSPSPNLLNQPQHF.